The table lists the clone carrying this TCR beta chain with a count of one. Its target is unknown. The germline CDR1 and CDR2 sequences are LGHNA and YNFKEQ. CDR3 length equals 14 residues. V lost 5 bases and J 2 bases, leaving 13 bases between the germline ends. These data are taken from a study of cytomegalovirus exposure and HLA in healthy donors. Findings and limits, study-wide: The analysis excluded some indistinguishable V segments, including TRBV6-2 and TRBV6-3. Among TCR beta chains, those listed as cytomegalovirus-associated numbered over 150.

PCR employed 60 Vbeta and 13 Jbeta primers. Measured with immunoSEQ multiplex PCR; TCRdb has only the in-frame clones, and not every one. The sample has approximately 120,000 clones, roughly 73% seen once; the top ten hold approximately 4.3%. Material: PBMCs. The chain carries TRBV4-2 and TRBJ2-7; D is undetermined. This TCR was recovered from a man between 60 and 70 years old in good health and CMV-seropositive. The CDR3 DNA reads as TGTGCCAGCAGCTCCTCAGGCCAGGCCTACGAGCAGTACTTC. Translating it yields CASSSSGQAYEQYF.